This T cell receptor (beta chain) is drawn from a study of blood T cell repertoires in COVID-19. Study summary: Some COVID-19 samples were acute and others convalescent; all came from the United States, Italy and Spain. Sources were T cells, B-cell-depleted T cells, or PBMCs; the material itself was cDNA or gDNA.

Sequencing was performed with immunoSEQ multiplex PCR; in TCRdb, only in-frame clones are kept and a portion is missing. Among more than 250,000 clones listed, around 88% were seen once. Germline CDR1 is SEHNR and CDR2 is FQNEAQ (reference sequence). This CDR3 contains 17 residues. Trimming removed 2 bases at V and 8 bases at J, with 21 bases between. The sequencing sample was made of peripheral blood. The origin of this receptor is a woman between 25 and 40 years old with COVID-19, enrolled during active disease. The rearrangement uses TRBV7-9 and TRBJ1-4; D is possibly TRBD1 (6 bases). This chain's CDR3 is CASSLNYRTVEEEKLFF. The CDR3 bases are TGTGCCAGCAGCTTAAACTACAGGACAGTAGAGGAAGAAAAACTGTTTTTT.